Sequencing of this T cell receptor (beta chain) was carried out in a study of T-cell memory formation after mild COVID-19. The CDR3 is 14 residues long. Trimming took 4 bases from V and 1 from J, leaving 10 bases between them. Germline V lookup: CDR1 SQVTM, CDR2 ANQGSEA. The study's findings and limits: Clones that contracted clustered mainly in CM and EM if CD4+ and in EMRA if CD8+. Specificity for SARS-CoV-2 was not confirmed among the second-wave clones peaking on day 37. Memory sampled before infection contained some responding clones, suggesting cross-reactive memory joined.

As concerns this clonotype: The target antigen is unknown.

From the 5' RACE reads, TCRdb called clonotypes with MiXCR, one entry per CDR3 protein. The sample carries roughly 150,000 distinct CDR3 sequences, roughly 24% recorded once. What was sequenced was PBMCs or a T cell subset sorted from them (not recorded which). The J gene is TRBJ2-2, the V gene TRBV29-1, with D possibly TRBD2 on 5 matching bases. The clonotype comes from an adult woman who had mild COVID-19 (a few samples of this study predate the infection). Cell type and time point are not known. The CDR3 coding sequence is TGCAGCGTTGTTAGTGGGAGGAACACCGGGGAGCTGTTTTTT. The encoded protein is CSVVSGRNTGELFF.